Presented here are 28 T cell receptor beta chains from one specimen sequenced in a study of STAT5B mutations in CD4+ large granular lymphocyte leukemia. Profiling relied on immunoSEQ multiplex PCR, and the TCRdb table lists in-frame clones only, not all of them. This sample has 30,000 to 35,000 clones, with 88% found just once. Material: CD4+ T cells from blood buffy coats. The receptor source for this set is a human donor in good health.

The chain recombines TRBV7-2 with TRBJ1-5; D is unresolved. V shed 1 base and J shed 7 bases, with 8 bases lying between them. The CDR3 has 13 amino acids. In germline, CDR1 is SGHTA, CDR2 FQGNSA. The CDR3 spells CASSLVENQPQHF. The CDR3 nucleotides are TGTGCCAGCAGCTTAGTCGAGAACCAGCCCCAGCATTTT.

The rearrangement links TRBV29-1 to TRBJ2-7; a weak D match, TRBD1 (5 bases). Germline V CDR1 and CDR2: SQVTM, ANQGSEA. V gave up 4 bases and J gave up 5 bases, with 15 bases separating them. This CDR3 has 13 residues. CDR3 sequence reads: CSVGSLTGDEQYF. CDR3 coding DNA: TGCAGCGTTGGAAGTCTCACAGGTGACGAGCAGTACTTC.

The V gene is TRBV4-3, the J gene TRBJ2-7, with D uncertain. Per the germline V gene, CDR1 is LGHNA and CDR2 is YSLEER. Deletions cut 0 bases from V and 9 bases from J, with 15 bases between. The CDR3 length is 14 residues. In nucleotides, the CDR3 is TGCGCCAGCAGCCAAGATTATTTTAACCCCCGGCAGTACTTC. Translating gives CASSQDYFNPRQYF.

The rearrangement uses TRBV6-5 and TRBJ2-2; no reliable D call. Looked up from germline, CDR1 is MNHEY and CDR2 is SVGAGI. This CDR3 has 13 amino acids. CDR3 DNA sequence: TGTGCTGCCCGGCAGATGAACACCGGGGAGCTGTTTTTT. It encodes CAARQMNTGELFF.

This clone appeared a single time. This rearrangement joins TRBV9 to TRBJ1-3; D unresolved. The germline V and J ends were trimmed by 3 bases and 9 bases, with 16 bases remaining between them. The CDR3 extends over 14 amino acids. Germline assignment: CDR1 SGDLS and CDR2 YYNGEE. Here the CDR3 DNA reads TGTGCCAGCAGCGCGACCTCCCAGTGGGCCACCATATATTTT. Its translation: CASSATSQWATIYF.

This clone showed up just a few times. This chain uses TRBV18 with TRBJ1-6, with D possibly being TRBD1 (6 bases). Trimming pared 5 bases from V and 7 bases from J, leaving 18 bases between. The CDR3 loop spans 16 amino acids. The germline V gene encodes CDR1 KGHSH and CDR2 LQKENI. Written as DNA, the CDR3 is TGTGCCAGCTCAACCGGACCAGGGGTATTGAATTCACCCCTCCACTTT. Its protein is CASSTGPGVLNSPLHF.

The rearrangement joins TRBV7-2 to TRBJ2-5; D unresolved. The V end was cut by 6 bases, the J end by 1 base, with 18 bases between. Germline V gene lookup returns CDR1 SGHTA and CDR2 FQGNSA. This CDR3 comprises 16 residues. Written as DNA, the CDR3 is TGTGCCAGCAGTTCCGGTCGGTGGCGCGGCCAAGAGACCCAGTACTTC. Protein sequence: CASSSGRWRGQETQYF.

The CDR3 DNA reads as TGTGCCAGCAGCTTAAAGAGGGGCCGCCTCTCCTACGAGCAGTACTTC. It translates to CASSLKRGRLSYEQYF. The V call is TRBV7-8, the J call TRBJ2-7; D is possibly TRBD1 or TRBD2 (5 bases each). CDR1 and CDR2 from the germline V gene are SGHVS and FQNEAQ. The CDR3 totals 16 residues. V was clipped by 2 bases and J by 0 bases, with 14 bases between them.

As DNA, the CDR3 is TGCGCCAGCAGCCATTGGACAGGGGACCCTTCTTATTCACCCCTCCACTTT. Translation: CASSHWTGDPSYSPLHF. The rearrangement uses TRBV4-3 and TRBJ1-6; 9 bases agree with TRBD1. J lost 8 bases, V lost 3 bases, and 11 bases had no gene match. Germline V gene lookup returns CDR1 LGHNA and CDR2 YSLEER. There are 17 residues in the CDR3.

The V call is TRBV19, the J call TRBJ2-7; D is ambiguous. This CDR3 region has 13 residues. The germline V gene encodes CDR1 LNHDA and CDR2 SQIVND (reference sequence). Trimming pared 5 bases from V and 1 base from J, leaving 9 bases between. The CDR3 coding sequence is TGTGCCAGTAGTCCCTGGGCATCCTACGAGCAGTACTTC. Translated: CASSPWASYEQYF.

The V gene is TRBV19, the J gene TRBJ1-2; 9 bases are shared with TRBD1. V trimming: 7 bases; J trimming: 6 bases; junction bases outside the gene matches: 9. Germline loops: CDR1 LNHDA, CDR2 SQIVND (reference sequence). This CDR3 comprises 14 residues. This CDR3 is CASTGTGLRNGYTF. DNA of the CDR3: TGTGCCAGTACAGGGACAGGGTTGAGGAATGGCTACACCTTC. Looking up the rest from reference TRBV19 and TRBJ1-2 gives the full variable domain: DGGITQSPKYLFRKEGQNVTLSCEQNLNHDAMYWYRQDPGQGLRLIYYSQIVNDFQKGDIAEGYSVSREKKESFPLTVTSAQKNPTAFYLCASTGTGLRNGYTFGSGTRLTVV.

The CDR3: CASSLAPGQIVYEQYF. CDR3 nucleotide sequence: TGCGCCAGCAGCTTGGCGCCGGGACAGATCGTCTACGAGCAGTACTTC. The chain employs TRBV5-1 and TRBJ2-7, with 7 bases lining up with TRBD1. V shed 0 bases and J 3 bases; nucleotides not matched to a gene: 9. The CDR3 has 16 amino acids. Germline V gives CDR1 SGHRS, CDR2 YFSETQ.

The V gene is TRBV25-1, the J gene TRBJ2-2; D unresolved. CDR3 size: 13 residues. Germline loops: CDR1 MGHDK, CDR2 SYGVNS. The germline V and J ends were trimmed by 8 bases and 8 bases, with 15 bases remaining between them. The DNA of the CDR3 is TGTGCCAGCGGACGGTCCGGCACAGGGGAGCTGTTTTTT. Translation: CASGRSGTGELFF.

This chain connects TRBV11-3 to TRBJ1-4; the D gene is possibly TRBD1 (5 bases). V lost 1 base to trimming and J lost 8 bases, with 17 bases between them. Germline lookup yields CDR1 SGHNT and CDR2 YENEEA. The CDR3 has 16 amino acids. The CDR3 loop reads CASSLVAPGKEEKLFF. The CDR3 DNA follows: TGTGCCAGCAGCTTAGTGGCTCCAGGGAAGGAGGAAAAACTGTTTTTT.

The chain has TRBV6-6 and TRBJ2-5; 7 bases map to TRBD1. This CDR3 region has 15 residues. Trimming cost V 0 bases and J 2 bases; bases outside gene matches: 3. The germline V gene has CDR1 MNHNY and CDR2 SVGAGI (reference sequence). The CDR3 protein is CASSYSWTGQETQYF. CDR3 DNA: TGTGCCAGCAGTTACTCTTGGACAGGTCAAGAGACCCAGTACTTC.

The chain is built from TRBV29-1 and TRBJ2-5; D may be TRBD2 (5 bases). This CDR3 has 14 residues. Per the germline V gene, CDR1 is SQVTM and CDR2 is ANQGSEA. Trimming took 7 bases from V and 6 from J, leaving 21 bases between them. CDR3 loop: CSGLFEGGAKTQYF. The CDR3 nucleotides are TGCAGCGGATTATTCGAGGGCGGAGCGAAGACCCAGTACTTC.

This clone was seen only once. DNA of the CDR3: TGTGCCAGCAGCTTCGGCAGAGACCAAGAGACCCAGTACTTC. Translation: CASSFGRDQETQYF. This chain joins TRBV5-4 and TRBJ2-5; no firm D call. There are 14 residues in the CDR3. The ends were cut back, 2 bases at V and 0 bases at J, with 8 bases in the middle. The germline V gene encodes CDR1 SGHNT and CDR2 YYREEE (reference sequence).

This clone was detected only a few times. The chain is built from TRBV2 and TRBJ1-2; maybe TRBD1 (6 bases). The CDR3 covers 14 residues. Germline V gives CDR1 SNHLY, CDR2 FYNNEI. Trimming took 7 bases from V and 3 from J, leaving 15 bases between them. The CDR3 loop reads CASITDSRDYGYTF. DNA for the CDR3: TGTGCCAGCATAACGGACAGTCGAGACTATGGCTACACCTTC.

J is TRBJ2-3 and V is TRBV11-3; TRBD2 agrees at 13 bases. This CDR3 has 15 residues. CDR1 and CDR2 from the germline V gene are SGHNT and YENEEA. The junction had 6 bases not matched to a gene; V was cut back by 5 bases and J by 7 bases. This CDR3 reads CASSLGLAGVNTQYF. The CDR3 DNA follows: TGTGCCAGCAGCCTCGGACTAGCGGGAGTAAATACGCAGTATTTT. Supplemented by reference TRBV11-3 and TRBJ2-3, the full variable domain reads EAGVVQSPRYKIIEKKQPVAFWCNPISGHNTLYWYLQNLGQGPELLIRYENEEAVDDSQLPKDRFSAERLKGVDSTLKIQPAELGDSAVYLCASSLGLAGVNTQYFGPGTRLTVL.

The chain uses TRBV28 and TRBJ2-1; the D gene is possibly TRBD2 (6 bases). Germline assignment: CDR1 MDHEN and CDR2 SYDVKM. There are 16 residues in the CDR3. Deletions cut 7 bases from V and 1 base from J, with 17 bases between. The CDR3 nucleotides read TGTGCCAGCACTTCAGCGGGCGGGGATTCCTACAATGAGCAGTTCTTC. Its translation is CASTSAGGDSYNEQFF.

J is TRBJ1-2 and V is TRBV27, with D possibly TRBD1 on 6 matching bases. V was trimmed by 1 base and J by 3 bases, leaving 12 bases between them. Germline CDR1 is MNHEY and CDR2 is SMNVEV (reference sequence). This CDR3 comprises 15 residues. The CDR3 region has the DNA TGTGCCAGCAGTTTATATCGGGGGCGCGACTATGGCTACACCTTC. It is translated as CASSLYRGRDYGYTF.

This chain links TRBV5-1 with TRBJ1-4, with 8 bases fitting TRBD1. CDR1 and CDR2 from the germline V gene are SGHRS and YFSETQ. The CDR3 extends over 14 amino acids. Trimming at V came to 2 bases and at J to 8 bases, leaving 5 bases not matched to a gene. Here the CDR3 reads CASSFSGQGEKLFF. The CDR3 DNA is TGCGCCAGCAGCTTCTCAGGACAGGGAGAAAAACTGTTTTTT.

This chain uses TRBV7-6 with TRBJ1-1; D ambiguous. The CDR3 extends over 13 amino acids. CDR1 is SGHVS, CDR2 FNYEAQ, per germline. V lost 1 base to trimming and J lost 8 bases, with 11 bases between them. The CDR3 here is CASSLGRSAEAFF. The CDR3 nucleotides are TGTGCCAGCAGCTTAGGGCGGTCGGCGGAAGCTTTCTTT. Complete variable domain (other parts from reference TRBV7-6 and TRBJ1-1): GAGVSQSPRYKVTKRGQDVALRCDPISGHVSLYWYRQALGQGPEFLTYFNYEAQQDKSGLPNDRFSAERPEGSISTLTIQRTEQRDSAMYRCASSLGRSAEAFFGQGTRLTVV.

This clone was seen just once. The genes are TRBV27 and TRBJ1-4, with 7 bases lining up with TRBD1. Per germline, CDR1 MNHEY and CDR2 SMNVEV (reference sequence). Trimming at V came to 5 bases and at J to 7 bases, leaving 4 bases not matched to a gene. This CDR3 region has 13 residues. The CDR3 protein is CASSRRDSEKLFF. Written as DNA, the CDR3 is TGTGCCAGCAGTCGCCGGGACAGTGAAAAACTGTTTTTT.

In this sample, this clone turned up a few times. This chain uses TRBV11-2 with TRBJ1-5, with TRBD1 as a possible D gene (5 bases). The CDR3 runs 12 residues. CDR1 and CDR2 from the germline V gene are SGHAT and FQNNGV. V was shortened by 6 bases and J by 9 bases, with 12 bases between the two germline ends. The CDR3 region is CASSTAGGPQHF. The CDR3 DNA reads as TGTGCCAGCAGTACGGCGGGGGGGCCCCAGCATTTT.

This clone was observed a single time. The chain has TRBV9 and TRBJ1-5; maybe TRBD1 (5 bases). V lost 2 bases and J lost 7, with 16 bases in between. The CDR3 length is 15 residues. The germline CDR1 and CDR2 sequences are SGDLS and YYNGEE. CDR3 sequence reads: CASSVQGGVNQPQHF. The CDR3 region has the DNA TGTGCCAGCAGCGTCCAGGGTGGCGTCAACCAGCCCCAGCATTTT.

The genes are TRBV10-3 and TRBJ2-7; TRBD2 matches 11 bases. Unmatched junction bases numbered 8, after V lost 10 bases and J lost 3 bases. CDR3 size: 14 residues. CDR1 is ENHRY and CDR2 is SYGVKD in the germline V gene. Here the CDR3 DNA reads TGTGCCACTACTAGCGGGAGAGACCACTACGAGCAGTACTTC. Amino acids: CATTSGRDHYEQYF.

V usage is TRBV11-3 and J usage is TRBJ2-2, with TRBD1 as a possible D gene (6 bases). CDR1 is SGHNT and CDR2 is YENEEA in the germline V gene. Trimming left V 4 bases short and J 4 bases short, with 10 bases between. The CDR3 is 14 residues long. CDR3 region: CASSSQGSTGELFF. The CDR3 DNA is TGTGCCAGCAGCTCACAGGGTAGCACCGGGGAGCTGTTTTTT. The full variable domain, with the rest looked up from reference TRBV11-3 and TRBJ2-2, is EAGVVQSPRYKIIEKKQPVAFWCNPISGHNTLYWYLQNLGQGPELLIRYENEEAVDDSQLPKDRFSAERLKGVDSTLKIQPAELGDSAVYLCASSSQGSTGELFFGEGSRLTVL.